This TCR beta chain was sequenced for a study of blood T cell repertoires in COVID-19. V dropped 0 bases and J dropped 7; count of bases not matched to a gene: 6. The CDR3 contains 16 residues. From germline, CDR1 is LGHNA and CDR2 YSLEER. The repertoire was sequenced with immunoSEQ multiplex PCR; TCRdb's copy has only in-frame clones and lacks some. The top ten clones hold about 8% of a sample with roughly 250,000 clones, 75% to 85% of them seen once. Sequencing used peripheral blood. The clonotype originates from a woman aged 50 to 60 with acute or convalescent COVID-19. The rearrangement uses TRBV4-3 and TRBJ1-6; TRBD1 matches 7 bases. CDR3 nucleotide sequence: TGCGCCAGCAGCCAAGATTCGGGACAGTACAATTCACCCCTCCACTTT. It encodes CASSQDSGQYNSPLHF.